This T cell receptor (beta chain) was documented in a study of regulatory T cells in long-lasting Graves disease. The CDR3 runs 16 residues. V lost 5 bases and J lost 8; bases outside the gene matches: 10. Germline V gene sequence: CDR1 MNHNS, CDR2 SASEGT. This clonotype was counted at least ten times. Building the TCR beta libraries relied on iRepertoire HTBI primers, and CDR3 regions underwent Arm-PCR. TCRdb called the multiplex PCR reads again in MiXCR, with one record for every CDR3 protein. The table includes about 210,000 distinct CDR3 sequences, roughly a fifth detected once. This sample's time point: newly diagnosed GD, antithyroid drugs for less than 3 months. Preparation of the TCR library used RNA extracted from PBMCs. These data were likewise used in another study, on T cells in Graves' hyperthyroidism and ophthalmopathy. That investigation notes: Ophthalmopathy and stable hyperthyroidism were told apart by a 13 V-J model.

The V and J genes are TRBV6-1 and TRBJ1-6, with 9 positions matching TRBD1. The specimen comprised peripheral blood mononuclear cells (PBMCs), sampled at new diagnosis, from a patient treated with antithyroid drugs. The sequence was collected from a woman aged 25 to 39 with Graves disease. The CDR3 nucleotides read TGTGCCAGCAGTCGTTGGACAGGGGCTCTTGATTCACCCCTCCACTTT. Amino acid sequence: CASSRWTGALDSPLHF.